Listed below are T cell receptor beta chains from one sample, sequenced in a study of regulatory T cells in long-lasting Graves disease. Via MiXCR, TCRdb re-called the multiplex PCR reads, giving one row per CDR3 protein. Of 400,000 to 650,000 distinct CDR3 sequences in the sample, around 15% were seen once. This sample also appeared in a second study, on T cells in Graves' hyperthyroidism and ophthalmopathy.

Here the sequenced sample was peripheral blood mononuclear cells (PBMCs), taken at new diagnosis, from a patient treated with antithyroid drugs. The source is a woman aged 40 to 65 with Graves disease. Each CDR3 is given with its conserved first and last residue. A D gene is named only where the DNA matches it firmly. Clone size is given for some rows only: seen once, a few or many times, or a class if the clone is expanded.

V gene	J gene	D gene	clone size	CDR3 length	CDR3 DNA	CDR3 protein
TRBV7-9	TRBJ1-1	-	many	12	TGTGCCAGCAGCCTAATGGGAGGTGAAGCTTTCTTT	CASSLMGGEAFF
TRBV12-3/TRBV12-4	TRBJ1-5	-	many	14	TGTGCCAGCAGTAGGCAGATCGGCAATCAGCCCCAGCATTTT	CASSRQIGNQPQHF
TRBV7-9	TRBJ1-2	-	-	13	TGTGCCAGCAGCCCCGTAACATCACCTGGCTACACCTTC	CASSPVTSPGYTF
TRBV10-3	TRBJ2-1	-	many	14	TGTGCCATCAGTGATCTTAGCTCCTACAATGAGCAGTTCTTC	CAISDLSSYNEQFF
TRBV2	TRBJ1-2	TRBD1	many	16	TGTGCCAGCAGTGTTATACAGGGGGCGGTAACTGGTGGCTACACCTTC	CASSVIQGAVTGGYTF
TRBV6-1	TRBJ1-1	-	many	14	TGTGCCAGCAGTACAGGGAATTGGCACACTGAAGCTTTCTTT	CASSTGNWHTEAFF
TRBV29-1	TRBJ1-3	-	few	13	TGCAGCGTCGAAGCGGAAATTGGAAACACCATATATTTT	CSVEAEIGNTIYF
TRBV19	TRBJ1-1	TRBD1	-	15	TGTGCCAGTAGTATAGGGGGACAGGTAGGGACTGAAGCTTTCTTT	CASSIGGQVGTEAFF
TRBV11-2	TRBJ2-5	TRBD1	many	15	TGTGCCAGCAGCTTACTTACAGGGGTTGGCGAGACCCAGTACTTC	CASSLLTGVGETQYF
TRBV7-2	TRBJ1-1	TRBD1	-	16	TGTGCCAGCAGCTTACGGACAGGGGTGGGGAGAACTGAAGCTTTCTTT	CASSLRTGVGRTEAFF
TRBV3-1	TRBJ2-7	-	many	12	TGTGCCAGCACCAAACAGGGTTACGAGCAGTACTTC	CASTKQGYEQYF
TRBV12-3/TRBV12-4	TRBJ1-1	-	many	13	TGTGCCAGCAGTCCCCCGGGGTTTACTGAAGCTTTCTTT	CASSPPGFTEAFF
TRBV24-1	TRBJ2-7	TRBD1	few	12	TGTGCCACCAGTGAAATCGGACAGGTACAGTACTTC	CATSEIGQVQYF
TRBV30	TRBJ2-7	-	many	12	TGTGCCGGCAAGGGCGCTACCTACGAGCAGTACTTC	CAGKGATYEQYF
TRBV11-2	TRBJ1-5	-	-	15	TGTGCCAGCAGCGGCGGACGGAACTACAATCAGCCCCAGCATTTT	CASSGGRNYNQPQHF
TRBV13	TRBJ2-7	TRBD1	many	12	TGTGCCAGCAGCCCAGACAGGGCCGAGCAGTACTTC	CASSPDRAEQYF
TRBV6-1	TRBJ1-5	-	few	14	TGTGCCAGCAGCAAAGGACAGAACAATCAGCCCCAGCATTTT	CASSKGQNNQPQHF
TRBV5-5	TRBJ1-6	-	many	15	TGTGCCAGCAGCTTAAAACCAGGTAGTGCTTCACCCCTCCACTTT	CASSLKPGSASPLHF